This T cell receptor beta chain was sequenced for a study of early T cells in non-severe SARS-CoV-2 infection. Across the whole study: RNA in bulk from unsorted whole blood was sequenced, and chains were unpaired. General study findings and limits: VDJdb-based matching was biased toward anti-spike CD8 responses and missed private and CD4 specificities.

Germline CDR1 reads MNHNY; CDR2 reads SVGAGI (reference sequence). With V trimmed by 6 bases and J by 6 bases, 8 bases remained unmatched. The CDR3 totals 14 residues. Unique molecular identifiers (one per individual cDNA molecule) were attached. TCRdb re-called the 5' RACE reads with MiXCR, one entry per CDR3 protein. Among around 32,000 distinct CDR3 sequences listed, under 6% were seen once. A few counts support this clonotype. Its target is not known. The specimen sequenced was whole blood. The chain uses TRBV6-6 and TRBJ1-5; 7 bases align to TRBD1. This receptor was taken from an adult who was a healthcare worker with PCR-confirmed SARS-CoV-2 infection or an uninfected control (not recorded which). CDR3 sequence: CASSLPGGSQPQHF. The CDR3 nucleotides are TGTGCCAGCAGCTTACCAGGGGGTAGTCAGCCCCAGCATTTT.